These 27 T cell receptor beta chains originate from one sample sequenced in a study. In TCRdb, the 5' RACE reads were re-called with MiXCR into one record per CDR3 protein. This sample has about 46,000 distinct CDR3 sequences, with roughly 30% found just once. Sequenced sample: naive CD4+ T cells sorted from blood. Indicated subset: naive CD4+ T cells, CD4+CD45RA+CD25-. The receptors come from a female donor with breast cancer.

This clonotype has only one observation. V and J are TRBV20-1 and TRBJ2-7; a weak D match, TRBD1 (7 bases). V was cut by 1 base and J by 3 bases, with 13 bases left in between. The germline CDR1 and CDR2 sequences are DFQATT and SNEGSKA (reference sequence). The CDR3 covers 14 residues. DNA of the CDR3: TGCAGTGCTAGAGCGGGAGACAGGGTCTACGAGCAGTACTTC. Protein sequence: CSARAGDRVYEQYF.

The chain combines TRBV7-6 with TRBJ2-2, with 9 positions matching TRBD1. The CDR3 totals 15 residues. CDR1 and CDR2 (germline): SGHVS, FNYEAQ. With V trimmed by 4 bases and J by 5 bases, 5 bases remained unmatched. The CDR3 DNA reads as TGTGCCAGCAGCTCCGGGACAGGGTGGACCGGGGAGCTGTTTTTT. Translated: CASSSGTGWTGELFF.

By share, this clonotype counts as medium-sized (0.01 to 0.1%). V gene TRBV4-1 combines with J gene TRBJ2-1, with 10 nucleotides matching TRBD2. Germline V gene sequence: CDR1 MGHRA, CDR2 YSYEKL. The junction had 7 bases not matched to a gene; V was cut back by 1 base and J by 7 bases. The CDR3 is 16 residues long. The CDR3 spells CASSQVRLAGVNEQFF. DNA for the CDR3: TGCGCCAGCAGCCAAGTGAGACTAGCGGGCGTGAATGAGCAGTTCTTC.

The rearrangement links TRBV6-4 to TRBJ2-3, with D unresolved. V was shortened by 3 bases and J by 6 bases, with 4 bases between the two germline ends. Germline loops: CDR1 MRHNA, CDR2 SNTAGT. CDR3 length equals 11 residues. CDR3 region: CASSDRDTQYF. The CDR3 nucleotides are TGTGCCAGCAGTGATCGGGATACGCAGTATTTT.

The chain joins TRBV4-3 to TRBJ1-4; 7 bases agree with TRBD1. The V gene end was trimmed by 6 bases and the J gene end by 6 bases; junction bases not matched to a gene: 7. Germline CDR1 is LGHNA and CDR2 is YSLEER. This CDR3 region has 14 residues. CDR3 sequence reads: CASRQQGGDEKLFF. DNA for the CDR3: TGCGCCAGCAGACAGCAGGGGGGGGATGAAAAACTGTTTTTT.

This clonotype was counted between two and nine times. At one end the junction does not follow the germline gene, possibly because of a read error. The chain employs TRBV5-1 and TRBJ2-7; 7 bases agree with TRBD1. This CDR3 has 13 residues. Germline loops: CDR1 SGHRS, CDR2 YFSETQ. The CDR3 loop reads CASSLEGQDEQYF. CDR3 DNA sequence: TGTGCCAGCAGCCTGGAAGGACAGGACGAGCAGTACTTC.

This clonotype has a handful of counts. The gene calls are TRBV15 and TRBJ2-5; 9 nucleotides align to TRBD2. This CDR3 has 15 residues. Trimming at V came to 0 bases and at J to 4 bases, leaving 3 bases not matched to a gene. Germline CDR1 and CDR2: LNHNV and YYDKDF (reference sequence). The CDR3 spells CATSRDNSGGETQYF. The DNA for the CDR3 is TGTGCCACCAGCAGAGATAATAGCGGGGGAGAGACCCAGTACTTC. The full variable domain, with the rest looked up from reference TRBV15 and TRBJ2-5, is DAMVIQNPRYQVTQFGKPVTLSCSQTLNHNVMYWYQQKSSQAPKLLFHYYDKDFNNEADTPDNFQSRRPNTSFCFLDIRSPGLGDTAMYLCATSRDNSGGETQYFGPGTRLLVL.

This clonotype was observed a few times. The rearrangement joins TRBV21-1 to TRBJ2-1; TRBD2, the table's D call, lacks a check against the DNA. TRBV21-1 is described as a pseudogene. CDR3 length: 11 residues. The CDR3 region has the DNA TGTGCCAGCATATCGAGGGATGAGCTTTTCTTC. This codes for CASISRDELFF.

This rearrangement joins TRBV7-2 to TRBJ2-7, with 8 positions matching TRBD2. The CDR3 runs to 14 residues. Germline V gene lookup returns CDR1 SGHTA and CDR2 FQGNSA. V shed 5 bases and J 0 bases; nucleotides not matched to a gene: 3. CDR3 DNA: TGTGCCAGCAGCCCGAGCGGGAGCTCCTACGAGCAGTACTTC. Translated, it gives CASSPSGSSYEQYF.

Comment on this clonotype: In this CDR3 the conserved last residue, phenylalanine or tryptophan, is missing, so a read error is likely. The rearrangement joins TRBV7-2 to TRBJ1-3; D not resolved. Germline values: CDR1 SGHTA, CDR2 FQGNSA. CDR3 length: 13 amino acids. The V and J ends lost 1 base and 4 bases respectively, with 5 bases between them. The CDR3 is CASSLGQGNTIYS. CDR3 DNA: TGTGCCAGCAGCTTAGGTCAGGGAAACACCATATATTCT.

With respect to this clonotype: Just one base apart from a much larger clone, this may be a read error. This chain uses TRBV4-3 with TRBJ1-1; D is ambiguous. The CDR3 has 13 residues. Germline V lookup: CDR1 LGHNA, CDR2 YSLEER. CDR3 DNA sequence: TGCGCCAGCAGCCAAGATAAGGGAACTGAAGCTTCCTTT. Translating gives CASSQDKGTEASF.

There are a few counts of this clonotype. The chain uses TRBV11-2 and TRBJ1-1; D possibly corresponds to TRBD1 (6 bases). Germline assignment: CDR1 SGHAT and CDR2 FQNNGV. This CDR3 spans 14 amino acids. Between the trimmed V and J ends, which lost 6 bases and 3 bases, there was a span of 14 bases. CDR3 protein: CASRRRGRDTEAFF. The CDR3 coding sequence is TGTGCCAGCAGACGCAGGGGACGTGACACTGAAGCTTTCTTT.

The sample holds many counts of this clonotype. The CDR3 bases are TGCAGTGCTAGATCCGCCCGGGGGGGGTTAGAGACCCAGTACTTC. This codes for CSARSARGGLETQYF. The rearrangement uses TRBV20-1 and TRBJ2-5; TRBD2 matches at 8 bases. From germline, CDR1 is DFQATT and CDR2 SNEGSKA (reference sequence). J gave up 4 bases and V 2 bases, and 9 bases lay outside the gene matches. This CDR3 is built from 15 residues.

The chain has TRBV21-1 and TRBJ2-1; the listed D gene, TRBD2, was not tested against the DNA. TRBV21-1 has pseudogene status. The CDR3 contains 16 residues. The CDR3 region is CASSKRHPSRHNEQFF. The CDR3 nucleotides read TGTGCCAGCAGCAAAAGACATCCTAGCAGACACAATGAGCAGTTCTTC.

About this clonotype: A much larger clone differs by one base, so this may be a read error. The rearrangement links TRBV4-3 to TRBJ1-5; unclear D gene. V gave up 1 base and J gave up 6 bases, with 13 bases separating them. There are 15 residues in the CDR3. Germline V gene data show CDR1 as LGHNA and CDR2 as YSLEER. CDR3 residues: CASSQGVGEGQPQHF. CDR3 bases: TGCGCCAGCAGCCAAGGGGTTGGGGAAGGTCAGCCCCAGCATTTT.

This clonotype counts as medium-sized. The chain joins TRBV7-2 to TRBJ2-7; TRBD1 aligns across 7 bases. V shed 0 bases, J shed 2 bases, and the junction held 4 bases outside the gene matches. Germline assignment: CDR1 SGHTA and CDR2 FQGNSA. There are 15 residues in the CDR3. The CDR3, as DNA: TGTGCCAGCAGCTTAGCCAGGGGGTCCGCCTACGAGCAGTACTTC. It codes for CASSLARGSAYEQYF.

This clonotype was counted only a few times. The chain recombines TRBV27 with TRBJ1-5; possible D gene TRBD1, 6 bases. Trimming removed 5 bases at V and 4 bases at J, with 18 bases between. Germline assignment: CDR1 MNHEY and CDR2 SMNVEV (reference sequence). There are 16 residues in the CDR3. CDR3 sequence (DNA): TGTGCCAGCAGTCCATCCATCTCAGACAGGAATCAGCCCCAGCATTTT. Encoded protein: CASSPSISDRNQPQHF.

Only a few counts were recorded for this clonotype. J is TRBJ1-1 and V is TRBV4-2; 7 nucleotides align to TRBD1. The CDR3 is 13 residues long. From germline, CDR1 is LGHNA and CDR2 YNFKEQ. With 10 bases clipped from V and 5 bases from J, the junction kept 10 bases outside the gene matches. The CDR3 loop is CATKNRGGTEAFF. Here the CDR3 DNA reads TGTGCCACCAAGAACAGGGGAGGGACTGAAGCTTTCTTT.

J is TRBJ1-6 and V is TRBV11-1; 8 bases align to TRBD1. The germline V gene has CDR1 SGHAT and CDR2 FQDESV (reference sequence). The V segment lost 5 bases and the J segment 10 bases; nucleotides outside the gene matches: 10. The CDR3 has 15 amino acids. The CDR3, as DNA: TGTGCCAGCAGCGCTCGCCAGGGGGCACAGTCACCCCTCCACTTT. Its translation is CASSARQGAQSPLHF.

This chain joins TRBV25-1 and TRBJ2-1; D ambiguous. The length of the CDR3 is 10 residues. Germline CDR1 reads MGHDK; CDR2 reads SYGVNS. Trimming removed 11 bases from V and 9 bases from J, with 11 bases in between. For the CDR3, the DNA is TGTGCCGGCGCCGGTGGTGAGCAGTTCTTC. Translating it yields CAGAGGEQFF.

This clonotype was found a few times. The chain uses TRBV15 and TRBJ2-5; D perhaps matches TRBD2 (5 bases). This CDR3 contains 14 residues. CDR1 is LNHNV and CDR2 is YYDKDF in the germline V gene (reference sequence). Trimming took off 1 base at V and 5 bases at J, with 11 bases between the two ends. CDR3: CATSRGSAPETQYF. The DNA for the CDR3 is TGTGCCACCAGCAGAGGTAGCGCACCGGAGACCCAGTACTTC.

This clonotype was seen only a few times. CDR3 sequence: CASSESGQGAMGEQYF. As DNA, the CDR3 is TGTGCCAGCAGTGAATCCGGACAGGGGGCGATGGGCGAGCAGTACTTC. V and J are TRBV25-1 and TRBJ2-7; TRBD1 aligns across 11 bases. The length of the CDR3 is 16 residues. With 1 base clipped from V and 6 bases from J, the junction kept 8 bases outside the gene matches. Germline V gene data show CDR1 as MGHDK and CDR2 as SYGVNS.

This clonotype was detected only a few times. The chain is built from TRBV5-1 and TRBJ2-7; D is undetermined. The CDR3 loop spans 11 amino acids. Trimming removed 0 bases from V and 6 bases from J, with 4 bases in between. Germline CDR1 reads SGHRS; CDR2 reads YFSETQ. CDR3 coding DNA: TGCGCCAGCAGCTTGGATTCCGAGCAGTACTTC. Translated: CASSLDSEQYF.

This clonotype has a handful of counts. This rearrangement joins TRBV7-3 to TRBJ2-5, with D possibly matching TRBD2 (6 bases). V lost 5 bases and J lost 2, with 15 bases in between. Germline lookup yields CDR1 SGHTA and CDR2 FQGTGA. This CDR3 is built from 15 residues. The CDR3 reads CASSLGVTSQETQYF. DNA for the CDR3: TGTGCCAGCAGCCTAGGCGTGACTAGTCAAGAGACCCAGTACTTC.

Ten or more counts support this clonotype. This chain links TRBV6-1 with TRBJ2-3; TRBD1 is a possible D gene (6 bases). CDR3 length: 12 amino acids. The germline V gene encodes CDR1 MNHNS and CDR2 SASEGT. Trimming left V 6 bases short and J 6 bases short, with 10 bases between. Here the CDR3 reads CASRQGVDTQYF. CDR3 DNA sequence: TGTGCCAGCAGACAGGGCGTGGATACGCAGTATTTT.

This clonotype was detected a few times. The chain couples TRBV24-1 to TRBJ2-1, with 8 bases aligning to TRBD1. CDR1 is KGHDR and CDR2 is SFDVKD in the germline V gene. This CDR3 comprises 16 residues. J gave up 6 bases and V 0 bases, and 6 bases lay outside the gene matches. In DNA form, the CDR3 reads TGTGCCACCAGTGATTTGCAGGACAGGGCGGGCAATGAGCAGTTCTTC. Its protein is CATSDLQDRAGNEQFF.

Comments on this clonotype: A single base separates this from a much larger clone, so it may be a read error. The CDR3 ends on some other residue instead of the conserved phenylalanine or tryptophan, so this is likely a read error. The chain combines TRBV29-1 with TRBJ2-7; D gene uncertain. Between the trimmed V and J ends, which lost 5 bases and 3 bases, there was a span of 11 bases. This CDR3 is 12 amino acids long. The V gene's germline CDR1 is SQVTM and CDR2 ANQGSEA. CDR3 region: CSVHKDSYEQYS. The CDR3 DNA follows: TGCAGCGTTCACAAGGATAGCTACGAGCAGTACTCC.